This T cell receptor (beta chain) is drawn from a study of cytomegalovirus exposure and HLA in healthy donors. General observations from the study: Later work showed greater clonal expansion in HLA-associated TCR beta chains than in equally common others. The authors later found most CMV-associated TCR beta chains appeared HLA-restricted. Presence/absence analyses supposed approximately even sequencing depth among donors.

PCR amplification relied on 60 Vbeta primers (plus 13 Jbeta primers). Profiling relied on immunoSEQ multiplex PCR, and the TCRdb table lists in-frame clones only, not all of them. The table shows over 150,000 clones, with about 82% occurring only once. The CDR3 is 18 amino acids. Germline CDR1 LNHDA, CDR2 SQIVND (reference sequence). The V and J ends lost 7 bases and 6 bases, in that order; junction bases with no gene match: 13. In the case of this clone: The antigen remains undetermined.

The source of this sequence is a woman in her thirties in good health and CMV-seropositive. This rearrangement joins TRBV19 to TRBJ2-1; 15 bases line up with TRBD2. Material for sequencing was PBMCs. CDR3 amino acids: CASIGLAGGPLSRNEQFF. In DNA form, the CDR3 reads TGTGCCAGTATCGGACTAGCGGGGGGGCCGCTCTCGCGCAATGAGCAGTTCTTC.